This T cell receptor (beta chain) was sequenced in a study of T cells in Graves' hyperthyroidism and ophthalmopathy. Study-level points and caveats: Median prediction lead before ophthalmopathy onset was about 6.3 months with the model.

The investigators amplified TCR beta CDR3 regions from RNA transcripts. Carried out on the TCR CDR3, a first-round RT-PCR used the HTBI primer set. TCRdb reanalysed the multiplex PCR reads using MiXCR and keeps one entry per CDR3 protein. Of roughly 300,000 distinct CDR3 sequences listed, 25% to 30% are singletons. Trimming cost V 4 bases and J 4 bases, with 11 bases left between them. There are 14 residues in the CDR3. Germline CDR1 and CDR2: MNHEY and SVGEGT. This clonotype was seen repeatedly, ten times or more. The target antigen is unknown. J is TRBJ2-4 and V is TRBV6-2 or TRBV6-3; D is possibly TRBD2 (6 bases). This clonotype originated in a man aged 40-50 years with Graves' hyperthyroidism that later progressed to Graves' ophthalmopathy. Sequencing was done on a sample of blood. CDR3 sequence: CASSLGLEKNIQYF. The CDR3, as DNA: TGTGCCAGCAGTTTGGGACTGGAGAAAAACATTCAGTACTTC.